This T cell receptor (beta chain) emerged from a study of OX40 agonist ivuxolimab in advanced cancers. Across the study: Participants, roughly 80% male, averaged roughly 59 years of age, ranging from about 23 to 90. Prior anti-PD-1, anti-PD-L1 or anti-CTLA-4 therapy did not bar entry, and around 39% had some.

Whole-study findings and limits: Clonal expansion from baseline to week 6 occurred in both CD4+ and CD8+ T cells.

Sequencing was performed with immunoSEQ multiplex PCR; in TCRdb, only in-frame clones are kept and a portion is missing. The sample contains about 78,000 clones, about nine tenths of which appear only once. Germline CDR1 and CDR2: SGHRS and YFSETQ. The length of the CDR3 is 18 residues. Deletions cut 1 base from V and 8 bases from J, with 26 bases between. In the case of this clone: Antigen unknown.

This specimen was CD4+ or CD8+ T cells sorted from blood, taken in a trial of the OX40 agonist ivuxolimab. This sequence originates from an adult with an advanced solid tumor such as melanoma, head and neck, liver or kidney cancer. V and J are TRBV5-1 and TRBJ2-3, with D perhaps TRBD1 (8 bases). Written as DNA, the CDR3 is TGCGCCAGCAGCTTGCCTCAGGGGGCGCTAGCGGCTCACGGTACGCAGTATTTT. Amino acid sequence: CASSLPQGALAAHGTQYF.